One T cell receptor beta chain is described in this entry. Its antigen remains unidentified. The data are from a study of cytomegalovirus exposure and HLA in healthy donors. Study-level background: The same platform was used for the 110 or so validation repertoires as for the 650 to 800 first-cohort repertoires, as reported in a later analysis. Study-wide results and limits: A later analysis found first-cohort TCR clusters tended to co-occur in the 90 to 150 validation repertoires. Some TCR beta chains (around 180 of them) were listed as cytomegalovirus-associated.

Using immunoSEQ multiplex PCR, the repertoire was profiled, and TCRdb retains in-frame clones only, with some absent. This table holds fewer than 60,000 clones, 80% to 90% found once. Per germline, CDR1 KGHSH and CDR2 LQKENI. Trimming took 5 bases from V and 2 from J, leaving 15 bases between them. CDR3 length equals 15 residues. The donors were members of the 120-subject validation cohort (separate from the approximately 670-subject first cohort). The chain employs TRBV18 and TRBJ2-5; weak D call: TRBD2 (7 bases). The sequenced sample was PBMCs. The sequence came from a woman aged 18-30 years in good health and CMV-seronegative. CDR3 in amino acids: CASSKQGGGQETQYF. CDR3 in DNA: TGTGCCAGCTCAAAACAGGGAGGGGGACAAGAGACCCAGTACTTC. The variable domain in full, with the rest retrieved from reference TRBV18 and TRBJ2-5, is NAGVMQNPRHLVRRRGQEARLRCSPMKGHSHVYWYRQLPEEGLKFMVYLQKENIIDESGMPKERFSAEFPKEGPSILRIQQVVRGDSAAYFCASSKQGGGQETQYFGPGTRLLVL.